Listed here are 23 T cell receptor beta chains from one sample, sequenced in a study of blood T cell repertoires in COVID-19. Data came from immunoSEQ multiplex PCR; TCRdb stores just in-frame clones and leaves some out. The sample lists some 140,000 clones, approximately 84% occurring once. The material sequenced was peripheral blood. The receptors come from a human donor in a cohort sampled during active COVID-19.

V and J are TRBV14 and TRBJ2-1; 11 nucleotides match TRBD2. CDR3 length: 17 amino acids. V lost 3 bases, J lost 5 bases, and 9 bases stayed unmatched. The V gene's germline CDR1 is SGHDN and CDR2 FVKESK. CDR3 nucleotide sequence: TGTGCCAGCAGCCAGTTCGCGGGACTAGCGGAAAACAATGAGCAGTTCTTC. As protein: CASSQFAGLAENNEQFF.

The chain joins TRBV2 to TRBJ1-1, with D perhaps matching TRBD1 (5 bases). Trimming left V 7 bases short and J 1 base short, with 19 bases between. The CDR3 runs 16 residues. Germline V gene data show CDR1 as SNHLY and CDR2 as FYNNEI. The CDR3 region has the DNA TGTGCCAGCACCCGGGGGGGTGTGGGGGAGAACACTGAAGCTTTCTTT. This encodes CASTRGGVGENTEAFF.

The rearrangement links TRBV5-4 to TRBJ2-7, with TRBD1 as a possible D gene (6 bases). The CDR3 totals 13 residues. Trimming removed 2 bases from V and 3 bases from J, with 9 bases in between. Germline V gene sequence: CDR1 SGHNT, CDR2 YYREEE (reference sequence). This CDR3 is CASSFDRSYEQYF. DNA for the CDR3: TGTGCCAGCAGCTTCGACAGGAGCTACGAGCAGTACTTC.

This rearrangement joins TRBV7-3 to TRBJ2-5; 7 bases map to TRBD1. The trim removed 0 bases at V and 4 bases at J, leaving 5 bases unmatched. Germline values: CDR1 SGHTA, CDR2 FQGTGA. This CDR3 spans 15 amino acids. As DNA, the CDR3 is TGTGCCAGCAGCTTAACAGGGGGCGTGGGAGAGACCCAGTACTTC. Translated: CASSLTGGVGETQYF.

For the CDR3, the DNA is TGTGCCAGCAGCGTTCTTAGCGGGACCCGCACAGATACGCAGTATTTT. It encodes CASSVLSGTRTDTQYF. J is TRBJ2-3 and V is TRBV9; 8 bases agree with TRBD2. J gave up 1 base and V 2 bases, and 6 bases lay outside the gene matches. CDR1 SGDLS and CDR2 YYNGEE come from the germline V gene. This CDR3 has 16 amino acids.

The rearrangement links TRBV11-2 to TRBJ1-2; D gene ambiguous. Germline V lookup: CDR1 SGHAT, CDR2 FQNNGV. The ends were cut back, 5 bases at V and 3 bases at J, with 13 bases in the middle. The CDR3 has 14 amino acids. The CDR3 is CASSQSGVDYGYTF. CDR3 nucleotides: TGTGCCAGCAGCCAGTCCGGGGTGGACTATGGCTACACCTTC.

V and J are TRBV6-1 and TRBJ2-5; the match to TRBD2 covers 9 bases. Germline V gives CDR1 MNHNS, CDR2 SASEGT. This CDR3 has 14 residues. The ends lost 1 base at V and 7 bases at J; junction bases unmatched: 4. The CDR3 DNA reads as TGTGCCAGCAGTGAAGGCGGGGGGGCCCCGACCCAGTACTTC. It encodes CASSEGGGAPTQYF.

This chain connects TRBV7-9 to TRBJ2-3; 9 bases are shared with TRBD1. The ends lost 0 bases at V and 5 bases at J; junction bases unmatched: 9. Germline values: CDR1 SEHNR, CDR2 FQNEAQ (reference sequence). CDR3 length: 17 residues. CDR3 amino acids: CASSLAGGTGNEDTQYF. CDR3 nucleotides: TGTGCCAGCAGCTTAGCGGGTGGGACAGGGAACGAAGATACGCAGTATTTT.

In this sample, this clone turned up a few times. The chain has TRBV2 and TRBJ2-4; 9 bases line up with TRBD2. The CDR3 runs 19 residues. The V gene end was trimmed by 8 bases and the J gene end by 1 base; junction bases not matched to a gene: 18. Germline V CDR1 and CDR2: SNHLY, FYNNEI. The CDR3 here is CASGGRLAGFQRAKNIQYF. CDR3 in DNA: TGTGCCAGCGGGGGGCGGCTAGCGGGATTCCAGAGGGCCAAAAACATTCAGTACTTC. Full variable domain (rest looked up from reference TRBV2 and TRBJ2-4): EPEVTQTPSHQVTQMGQEVILRCVPISNHLYFYWYRQILGQKVEFLVSFYNNEISEKSEIFDDQFSVERPDGSNFTLKIRSTKLEDSAMYFCASGGRLAGFQRAKNIQYFGAGTRLSVL.

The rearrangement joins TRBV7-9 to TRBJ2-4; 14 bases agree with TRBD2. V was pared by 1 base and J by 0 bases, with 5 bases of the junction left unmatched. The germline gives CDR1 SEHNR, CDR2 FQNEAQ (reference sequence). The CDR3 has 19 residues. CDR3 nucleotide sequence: TGTGCCAGCAGCTTAGTGGGACTAGCGGGGGTGCAAGCCAAAAACATTCAGTACTTC. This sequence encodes CASSLVGLAGVQAKNIQYF.

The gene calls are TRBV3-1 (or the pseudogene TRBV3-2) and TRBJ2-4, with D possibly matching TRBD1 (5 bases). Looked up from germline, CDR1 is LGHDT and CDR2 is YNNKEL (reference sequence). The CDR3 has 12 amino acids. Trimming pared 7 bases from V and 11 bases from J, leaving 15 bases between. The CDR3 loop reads CASTLGRGVQYF. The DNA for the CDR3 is TGTGCCAGCACCTTAGGAAGGGGCGTTCAGTACTTC.

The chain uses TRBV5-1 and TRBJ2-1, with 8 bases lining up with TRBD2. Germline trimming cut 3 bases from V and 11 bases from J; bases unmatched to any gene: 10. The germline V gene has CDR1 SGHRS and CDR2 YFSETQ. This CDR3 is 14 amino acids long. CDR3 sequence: CASSSGRLAGQQFF. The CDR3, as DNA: TGCGCCAGCAGCTCGGGTAGGCTAGCGGGTCAGCAGTTCTTC.

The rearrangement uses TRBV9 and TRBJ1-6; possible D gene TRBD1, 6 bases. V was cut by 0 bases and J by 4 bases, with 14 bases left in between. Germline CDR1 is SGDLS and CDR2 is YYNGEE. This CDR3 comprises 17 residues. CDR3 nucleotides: TGTGCCAGCAGCGTAGATTCAGGGGCTCGATATAATTCACCCCTCCACTTT. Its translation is CASSVDSGARYNSPLHF.

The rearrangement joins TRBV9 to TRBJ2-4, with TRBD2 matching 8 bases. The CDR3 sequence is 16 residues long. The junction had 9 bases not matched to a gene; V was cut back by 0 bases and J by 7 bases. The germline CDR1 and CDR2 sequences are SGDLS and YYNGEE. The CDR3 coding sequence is TGTGCCAGCAGCGTAGCTCCCAGCGGGGGCGGCAACATTCAGTACTTC. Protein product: CASSVAPSGGGNIQYF.

The CDR3: CAISDSGRNQPQHF. The CDR3 DNA reads TGTGCCATCAGTGACTCGGGAAGGAATCAGCCCCAGCATTTT. This rearrangement joins TRBV10-3 to TRBJ1-5; D call uncertain. Trimming removed 3 bases at V and 4 bases at J, with 10 bases between. The CDR3 extends over 14 amino acids. From germline, CDR1 is ENHRY and CDR2 SYGVKD.

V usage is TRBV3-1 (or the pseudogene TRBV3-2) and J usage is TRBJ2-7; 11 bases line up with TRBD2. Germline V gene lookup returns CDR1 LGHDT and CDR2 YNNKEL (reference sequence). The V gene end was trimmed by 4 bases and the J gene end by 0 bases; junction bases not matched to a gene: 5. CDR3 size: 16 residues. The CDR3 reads CASSPRLAGTSYEQYF. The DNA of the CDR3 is TGTGCCAGCAGCCCAAGACTAGCGGGGACCTCCTACGAGCAGTACTTC.

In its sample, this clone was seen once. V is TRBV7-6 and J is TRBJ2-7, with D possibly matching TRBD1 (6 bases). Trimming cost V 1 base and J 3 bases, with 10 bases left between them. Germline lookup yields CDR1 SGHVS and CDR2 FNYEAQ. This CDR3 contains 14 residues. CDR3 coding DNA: TGTGCCAGCAGCTTAGGGCAGGGGAACTACGAGCAGTACTTC. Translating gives CASSLGQGNYEQYF.

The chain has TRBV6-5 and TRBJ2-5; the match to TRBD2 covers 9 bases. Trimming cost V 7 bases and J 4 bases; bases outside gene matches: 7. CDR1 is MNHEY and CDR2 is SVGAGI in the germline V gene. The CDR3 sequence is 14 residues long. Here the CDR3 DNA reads TGTGCCAGCAATCCCGGGACTAGCCTAGAGACCCAGTACTTC. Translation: CASNPGTSLETQYF.

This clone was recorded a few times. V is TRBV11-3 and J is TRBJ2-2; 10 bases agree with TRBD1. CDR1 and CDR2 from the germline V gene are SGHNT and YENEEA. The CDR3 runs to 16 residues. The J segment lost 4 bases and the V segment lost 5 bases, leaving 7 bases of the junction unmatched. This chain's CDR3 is CASSVGGTGVTGELFF. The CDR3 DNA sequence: TGTGCCAGCAGCGTAGGCGGGACAGGGGTCACCGGGGAGCTGTTTTTT.

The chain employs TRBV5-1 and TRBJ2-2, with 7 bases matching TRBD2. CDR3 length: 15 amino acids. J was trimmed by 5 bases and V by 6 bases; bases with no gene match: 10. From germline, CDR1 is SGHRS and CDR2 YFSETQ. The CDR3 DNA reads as TGCGCCAGCACCCGGGGCGGGGGATGGACCGGGGAGCTGTTTTTT. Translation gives CASTRGGGWTGELFF.

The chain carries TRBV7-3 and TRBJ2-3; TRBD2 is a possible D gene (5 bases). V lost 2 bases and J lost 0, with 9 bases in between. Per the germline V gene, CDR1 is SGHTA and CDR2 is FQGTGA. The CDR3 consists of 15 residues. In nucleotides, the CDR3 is TGTGCCAGCAGCTTAGCGAGGGAAAGCACAGATACGCAGTATTTT. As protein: CASSLARESTDTQYF.

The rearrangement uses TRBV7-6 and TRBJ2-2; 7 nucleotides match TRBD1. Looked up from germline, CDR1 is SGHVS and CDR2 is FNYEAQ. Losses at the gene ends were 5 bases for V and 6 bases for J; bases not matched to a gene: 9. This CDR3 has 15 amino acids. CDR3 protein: CASSNPTGLAGELFF. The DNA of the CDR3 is TGTGCCAGCAGCAATCCGACAGGGTTGGCCGGGGAGCTGTTTTTT.

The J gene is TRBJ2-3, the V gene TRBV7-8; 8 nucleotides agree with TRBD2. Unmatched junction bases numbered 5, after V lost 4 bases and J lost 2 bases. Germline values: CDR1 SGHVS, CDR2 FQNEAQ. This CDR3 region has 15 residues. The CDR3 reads CASSSIAGYTDTQYF. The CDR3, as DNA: TGTGCCAGCAGCTCTATAGCGGGGTACACAGATACGCAGTATTTT.